This TCR beta chain emerged from a study of OX40 agonist ivuxolimab in advanced cancers. Study background: From about 23 to 85 years was the age range, with a mean of approximately 63 years, and approximately 80% were male. Overall study results and limits: Expanded clones were, on average, more numerous among CD8+ T cells than CD4+.

Sequencing used immunoSEQ multiplex PCR; TCRdb keeps in-frame clones, though not all of them. The sample holds about 66,000 clones, about 81% seen once. Germline lookup yields CDR1 DFQATT and CDR2 SNEGSKA (reference sequence). This CDR3 spans 11 amino acids. With regard to this clone: Its antigen remains unknown. At one of its ends the junction is not consistent with the germline gene, which may arise from a read error.

This chain joins TRBV20-1 and TRBJ1-1, with 9 positions matching TRBD1. The starting material was CD4+ or CD8+ T cells sorted from blood, obtained in a trial of the OX40 agonist ivuxolimab. The receptor's source is an adult with an advanced solid tumor such as melanoma, head and neck, liver or kidney cancer. The CDR3 sequence is CSASGTGNLPF. The DNA of the CDR3 is TGCAGTGCTTCCGGGACAGGGAACCTCCCCTTT.